The 18 T cell receptor beta chains below were found in one sample sequenced in a study of shared clonotypes between healthy human individuals. Sequencing was performed with immunoSEQ multiplex PCR; in TCRdb, only in-frame clones are kept and a portion is missing. This table has around 2.5 million clones, 93% appearing once. The source material was naive CD4+ T cells from PBMCs. Subset of the sample: CD45RA+ positively selected. The source of these receptors is a man in his late teens or twenties in good health. Some clones in this sample may be carry-over from other donors' samples.

The gene calls are TRBV7-9 and TRBJ1-1, with D maybe TRBD1 (5 bases). V was shortened by 5 bases and J by 1 base, with 11 bases between the two germline ends. Germline CDR1 and CDR2: SEHNR and FQNEAQ (reference sequence). The CDR3 length is 14 residues. The chain's CDR3 is CASSQLQGNTEAFF. Written as DNA, the CDR3 is TGTGCCAGCAGCCAGCTTCAGGGGAACACTGAAGCTTTCTTT.

A word on this clone: The sample holds other DNA sequences that translate to the same CDR3. The chain recombines TRBV5-1 with TRBJ1-1; perhaps TRBD1 as D (5 bases). Germline V gene sequence: CDR1 SGHRS, CDR2 YFSETQ. V was clipped by 2 bases and J by 0 bases, with 8 bases between them. The CDR3 sequence is 14 residues long. CDR3 coding DNA: TGCGCCAGCAGCTTAGGGGACCTGAACACTGAAGCTTTCTTT. Translation: CASSLGDLNTEAFF.

V is TRBV25-1 and J is TRBJ1-6; tentative D call: TRBD1 (5 bases). V dropped 5 bases and J dropped 8 bases, with 10 bases sitting between them. CDR3 length: 13 amino acids. CDR1 is MGHDK, CDR2 SYGVNS, per germline. CDR3 coding DNA: TGTGCCAGCAGTCGGGGGAGGGATTCACCCCTCCACTTT. It is translated as CASSRGRDSPLHF.

The rearrangement links TRBV4-1 to TRBJ2-2; 13 bases map to TRBD2. From germline, CDR1 is MGHRA and CDR2 YSYEKL. V shed 6 bases and J 6 bases; nucleotides not matched to a gene: 4. This CDR3 spans 15 amino acids. In DNA form, the CDR3 reads TGCGCCAGCAGTCTCGGGACTAGCGGGGCCGGGGAGCTGTTTTTT. Protein: CASSLGTSGAGELFF.

In regard to this clone: Other DNA sequences from this sample encode an identical CDR3 as well. The chain links TRBV5-1 to TRBJ1-2; maybe TRBD1 (6 bases). V lost 4 bases, J lost 4 bases, and 14 bases lay in between. Germline V gene data show CDR1 as SGHRS and CDR2 as YFSETQ. This CDR3 has 14 residues. The chain's CDR3 is CASSPDRLGYGYTF. The CDR3 DNA reads TGCGCCAGCAGCCCGGACAGACTGGGCTATGGCTACACCTTC.

CDR3 DNA sequence: TGTGCCAGCAGTGAAGTGGGGAGGAAAGTACGCGGTGAGCAGTTCTTC. It yields the protein CASSEVGRKVRGEQFF. V usage is TRBV6-1 and J usage is TRBJ2-1, with D perhaps matching TRBD2 (6 bases). V gave up 1 base and J gave up 9 bases, with 19 bases separating them. The germline gives CDR1 MNHNS, CDR2 SASEGT. The CDR3 has 16 amino acids.

The rearrangement links TRBV7-3 to TRBJ2-7; no definite D call. From germline, CDR1 is SGHTA and CDR2 FQGTGA. There are 13 residues in the CDR3. The V gene lost 3 bases and the J gene lost 0 bases, with 6 bases spanning the gap. DNA for the CDR3: TGTGCCAGCAGCTTGTATACCTCCTACGAGCAGTACTTC. Translating gives CASSLYTSYEQYF.

Turning to this clone: Additional DNA sequences in this sample encode the identical CDR3. The chain recombines TRBV9 with TRBJ2-7; TRBD1 matches at 7 bases. The CDR3 loop spans 14 amino acids. Per the germline V gene, CDR1 is SGDLS and CDR2 is YYNGEE. V was clipped by 1 base and J by 3 bases; unmatched bases: 4. The CDR3 nucleotides read TGTGCCAGCAGCGTAACAGGGGCGAACTACGAGCAGTACTTC. Amino acids: CASSVTGANYEQYF.

V usage is TRBV28 and J usage is TRBJ2-5; tentatively, D is TRBD2 (6 bases). Judging by the DNA end, TRBJ2-7 fits better; the J call may be wrong. CDR1 is MDHEN and CDR2 is SYDVKM in the germline V gene. This CDR3 contains 14 residues. The CDR3 DNA reads TGTGCCAGCACTAACGGCAGGCGGGACTACGAGCAGTACTTC. Translated: CASTNGRRDYEQYF.

This chain links TRBV4-1 with TRBJ2-5; 11 bases match TRBD2. The DNA end lines up better with TRBJ2-7; the J call may be wrong. The CDR3 has 18 residues. The germline V gene has CDR1 MGHRA and CDR2 YSYEKL. The CDR3 is CASSPTVILAGVPYEQYF. CDR3 nucleotide sequence: TGCGCCAGCAGCCCTACAGTCATACTAGCGGGAGTTCCCTACGAGCAGTACTTC.

The chain employs TRBV28 and TRBJ1-3; D perhaps matches TRBD1 (5 bases). The length of the CDR3 is 15 residues. Trimming stripped 2 bases from V and 8 bases from J, with 16 bases between. Germline V gene sequence: CDR1 MDHEN, CDR2 SYDVKM. This CDR3 reads CASSLNRRGWDTIYF. The CDR3 DNA is TGTGCCAGCAGTTTAAACCGACGGGGGTGGGACACCATATATTTT.

This chain connects TRBV7-2 to TRBJ2-4; the match to TRBD2 covers 16 bases. The CDR3 spans 19 residues. J was trimmed by 7 bases and V by 5 bases; bases with no gene match: 14. Germline assignment: CDR1 SGHTA and CDR2 FQGNSA. Written as DNA, the CDR3 is TGTGCCAGCAGCCGACTAGGGGGGACTAGCGGGAGGGAGGGTAACATTCAGTACTTC. It yields the protein CASSRLGGTSGREGNIQYF. Based on the CDR3 plus reference TRBV7-2 and TRBJ2-4, the full variable domain is GAGVSQSPSNKVTEKGKDVELRCDPISGHTALYWYRQSLGQGLEFLIYFQGNSAPDKSGLPSDRFSAERTGGSVSTLTIQRTQQEDSAVYLCASSRLGGTSGREGNIQYFGAGTRLSVL.

This chain joins TRBV21-1 and TRBJ2-2. TRBV21-1 is a known pseudogene. The CDR3 runs to 15 residues. In nucleotides, the CDR3 is TGTGCCAGCAGCAAATGGGTCCCCTTGGGCGGGGAGCTGTTTTTT. It yields the protein CASSKWVPLGGELFF.

The chain carries TRBV19 and TRBJ2-1; possibly TRBD2 for D (5 bases). This CDR3 spans 15 amino acids. V was pared by 5 bases and J by 8 bases, with 19 bases between. Germline V gene sequence: CDR1 LNHDA, CDR2 SQIVND (reference sequence). The CDR3 nucleotides read TGTGCCAGTAGTCCCATCCCGGAGGCCCCCCATGAGCAGTTCTTC. As protein: CASSPIPEAPHEQFF.

V gene TRBV30 combines with J gene TRBJ1-4; D is undetermined. The CDR3 sequence is 14 residues long. Germline V CDR1 and CDR2: GTSNPN, SVGIG (reference sequence). Between the trimmed V and J ends, which lost 2 bases and 7 bases, there was a span of 14 bases. This CDR3 reads CAWSLYRVGEKLFF. In DNA form, the CDR3 reads TGTGCCTGGAGTCTGTATCGGGTTGGTGAAAAACTGTTTTTT. Full variable domain (rest looked up from reference TRBV30 and TRBJ1-4): SQTIHQWPATLVQPVGSPLSLECTVEGTSNPNLYWYRQAAGRGLQLLFYSVGIGQISSEVPQNLSASRPQDRQFILSSKKLLLSDSGFYLCAWSLYRVGEKLFFGSGTQLSVL.

The rearrangement links TRBV13 to TRBJ2-7; 16 bases agree with TRBD2. The CDR3 runs 19 residues. V trimming: 2 bases; J trimming: 1 base; junction bases outside the gene matches: 8. Germline values: CDR1 PRHDT, CDR2 FYEKMQ (reference sequence). CDR3 sequence reads: CASSLRSGTSGRGSYEQYF. In DNA form, the CDR3 reads TGTGCCAGCAGCTTACGGTCAGGGACTAGCGGGAGGGGGTCCTACGAGCAGTACTTC.

J is TRBJ2-5 and V is TRBV7-6; 12 bases are a match to TRBD2. With 1 base clipped from V and 3 bases from J, the junction kept 6 bases outside the gene matches. This CDR3 has 17 residues. Germline CDR1 and CDR2: SGHVS and FNYEAQ. CDR3 in DNA: TGTGCCAGCAGCTTAGAATGGGCTAGCGGGAGGGAAGAGACCCAGTACTTC. It is translated as CASSLEWASGREETQYF.

The chain links TRBV5-1 to TRBJ1-3; no definite D call. V gave up 0 bases and J gave up 3 bases, with 10 bases separating them. CDR3 length: 15 residues. In germline, CDR1 is SGHRS, CDR2 YFSETQ. In DNA, the CDR3 is TGCGCCAGCAGCTTGGGGGCATCTAATGGAAACACCATATATTTT. It yields the protein CASSLGASNGNTIYF.